This is a list of T cell receptor beta chains from one sample in a study of blood T cell repertoires in COVID-19. Clones were read by immunoSEQ multiplex PCR, and TCRdb kept only the in-frame ones, dropping some. The table records roughly 64,000 clones, 85% to 90% of them present only once. The sequenced sample was peripheral blood. These receptor sequences come from a man aged 50 or older with active COVID-19. CDR3s include the opening cysteine and the closing phenylalanine or tryptophan. Fields, in order: CDR3 length, J gene, V gene, D gene, clone size, CDR3 protein, CDR3 DNA. The D gene is left open where the match is weak. Rows may omit the clone size; those that give it use once, few, many or a size class.

19 | TRBJ2-5 | TRBV5-1 | TRBD2 | . | CASSLDFASSGGNRRSQYF | TGCGCCAGCAGCTTGGATTTTGCGTCTAGCGGGGGTAACAGAAGGTCCCAGTACTTC
15 | TRBJ1-2 | TRBV5-4 | TRBD1 | . | CASSSPTGENDGYTF | TGTGCCAGCAGCTCCCCGACAGGGGAGAACGATGGCTACACCTTC
15 | TRBJ1-1 | TRBV20-1 | . | . | CSASPGTGEVAEAFF | TGCAGTGCTAGTCCCGGGACGGGGGAGGTGGCTGAAGCTTTCTTT
16 | TRBJ1-4 | TRBV10-3 | . | . | CAISESGTGTNEKLFF | TGTGCCATCAGTGAATCCGGGACTGGTACTAATGAAAAACTGTTTTTT
13 | TRBJ1-1 | TRBV5-3 | . | few | CARSFETGTEAFF | TGTGCCAGAAGCTTCGAAACAGGTACTGAAGCTTTCTTT
13 | TRBJ2-1 | TRBV12-3/TRBV12-4 | TRBD2 | . | CASGSGLVNEQFF | TGTGCCAGCGGATCGGGACTAGTGAATGAGCAGTTCTTC
15 | TRBJ2-7 | TRBV4-1 | TRBD1 | . | CASSQGQGSSYEQYF | TGCGCCAGCAGCCAAGGACAGGGGAGCTCCTACGAGCAGTACTTC
13 | TRBJ2-7 | TRBV6-5 | TRBD1 | . | CASSPWTGYEQYF | TGTGCCAGCAGTCCCTGGACAGGCTACGAGCAGTACTTC
15 | TRBJ2-5 | TRBV21-1 | . | . | CASSKGDSLQETQYF | TGTGCCAGCAGCAAAGGGGACAGCCTACAAGAGACCCAGTACTTC
13 | TRBJ1-6 | TRBV6-5 | . | . | CASTEWTTSPLHF | TGTGCCAGCACCGAATGGACAACCTCACCCCTCCACTTT
14 | TRBJ1-2 | TRBV7-8 | . | . | CASSLSREDYGYTF | TGTGCCAGCAGCTTATCCCGGGAGGACTATGGCTACACCTTC
13 | TRBJ2-6 | TRBV28 | TRBD2 | . | CASSLGGKSVLTF | TGTGCCAGCAGTTTGGGGGGGAAGAGCGTCCTGACTTTC
15 | TRBJ1-3 | TRBV5-1 | . | . | CASSLDPGLRNTIYF | TGCGCCAGCAGCTTGGATCCAGGGTTAAGGAACACCATATATTTT
15 | TRBJ1-4 | TRBV6-1 | . | . | CASSEAEGGREKLFF | TGTGCCAGCAGTGAAGCGGAGGGTGGAAGGGAAAAACTGTTTTTT
13 | TRBJ2-5 | TRBV6-4 | . | . | CASSDSPQGTQYF | TGTGCCAGCAGTGACTCCCCCCAGGGGACCCAGTACTTC
17 | TRBJ2-5 | TRBV28 | TRBD2 | . | CASSSRLAGLVEETQYF | TGTGCCAGCAGCTCCCGGCTAGCGGGATTGGTGGAAGAGACCCAGTACTTC
15 | TRBJ2-2 | TRBV6-5 | TRBD2 | . | CASAAGLARTGELFF | TGTGCCAGCGCTGCGGGACTAGCTAGGACCGGGGAGCTGTTTTTT
15 | TRBJ2-3 | TRBV11-2 | TRBD2 | . | CASSRLAGNTDTQYF | TGTGCCAGCAGCCGACTAGCGGGGAACACAGATACGCAGTATTTT
14 | TRBJ2-5 | TRBV5-1 | TRBD1 | . | CASSLGQGAPGQYF | TGCGCCAGCAGCTTGGGACAGGGGGCGCCTGGTCAGTACTTC
13 | TRBJ1-2 | TRBV6-5 | TRBD1 | . | CASSYGQVYGYTF | TGTGCCAGCAGTTACGGACAGGTCTATGGCTACACCTTC
14 | TRBJ1-2 | TRBV6-5 | . | . | CASSLGGGGYGYTF | TGTGCCAGCAGTCTCGGGGGGGGCGGCTATGGCTACACCTTC
13 | TRBJ2-6 | TRBV28 | TRBD1 | . | CAITGAGANVLTF | TGTGCCATCACAGGGGCCGGGGCCAACGTCCTGACTTTC
16 | TRBJ1-3 | TRBV7-2 | . | . | CASSLASRGGGNTIYF | TGTGCCAGCAGCTTAGCAAGCCGTGGGGGCGGAAACACCATATATTTT
16 | TRBJ2-3 | TRBV5-4 | TRBD2 | few | CASSLVAGGETDTQYF | TGTGCCAGCAGCTTAGTAGCGGGGGGGGAGACAGATACGCAGTATTTT
15 | TRBJ1-1 | TRBV2 | . | . | CASSALAASNTEAFF | TGTGCCAGCAGTGCTTTAGCAGCATCGAACACTGAAGCTTTCTTT
16 | TRBJ1-4 | TRBV19 | TRBD1 | . | CASSALPGQGARKLFF | TGTGCCAGTAGTGCCCTCCCGGGACAGGGGGCGCGAAAACTGTTTTTT
14 | TRBJ1-4 | TRBV6-5 | TRBD1 | once | CASRQQGESEKLFF | TGTGCCAGCAGGCAACAGGGGGAAAGTGAAAAACTGTTTTTT
13 | TRBJ1-6 | TRBV18 | . | . | CASSPGGDSPLHF | TGTGCCAGCTCACCAGGCGGGGATTCACCCCTCCACTTT
14 | TRBJ2-7 | TRBV5-1 | . | . | CASSAGDTAYEQYF | TGCGCCAGCAGCGCGGGGGACACAGCCTACGAGCAGTACTTC
14 | TRBJ1-2 | TRBV18 | . | . | CASSPLRDYYGYTF | TGTGCCAGCTCACCACTGCGGGATTACTATGGCTACACCTTC
14 | TRBJ1-4 | TRBV2 | . | . | CASSDRVTLGKLFF | TGTGCCAGCAGTGACAGGGTTACCCTCGGAAAACTGTTTTTT
16 | TRBJ2-3 | TRBV11-1 | . | . | CASSLDGSLLTDTQYF | TGTGCCAGCAGCTTAGACGGGTCTTTGCTCACAGATACGCAGTATTTT
15 | TRBJ1-4 | TRBV3-1/TRBV3-2 | . | once | CASSQFPQGLEKLFF | TGTGCCAGCAGCCAATTTCCCCAGGGGCTAGAAAAACTGTTTTTT
16 | TRBJ2-1 | TRBV11-2 | TRBD1 | . | CASSWSRDRWIGEQFF | TGTGCCAGCAGCTGGTCCCGGGACAGGTGGATAGGGGAGCAGTTCTTC
12 | TRBJ2-3 | TRBV19 | . | medium-sized | CASRISGDTQYF | TGTGCCAGTAGGATCAGCGGAGATACGCAGTATTTT
16 | TRBJ2-5 | TRBV5-6 | TRBD2 | . | CASSLTAGGPKETQYF | TGTGCCAGCAGCTTGACTGCGGGGGGGCCCAAAGAGACCCAGTACTTC
17 | TRBJ1-6 | TRBV4-1 | . | . | CASSQEGRGSGNSPLHF | TGCGCCAGCAGCCAAGAGGGCAGGGGATCGGGGAATTCACCCCTCCACTTT
14 | TRBJ2-1 | TRBV9 | TRBD2 | . | CASSLGTSHNEQFF | TGTGCCAGCAGCCTCGGGACTAGCCACAATGAGCAGTTCTTC
13 | TRBJ2-3 | TRBV7-9 | . | few | CASSPGRSDTQYF | TGTGCCAGCAGCCCAGGGAGGTCAGATACGCAGTATTTT
16 | TRBJ2-7 | TRBV3-1/TRBV3-2 | TRBD2 | . | CASSSPEGTSSYEQYF | TGTGCCAGCAGCTCCCCCGAAGGGACTAGCTCCTACGAGCAGTACTTC
15 | TRBJ1-2 | TRBV27 | TRBD1 | . | CASSDPSGTAYGYTF | TGTGCCAGCAGTGACCCCTCCGGGACAGCCTATGGCTACACCTTC
16 | TRBJ2-2 | TRBV11-2 | TRBD2 | few | CASRNIAGGYTGELFF | TGTGCCAGCAGAAATATAGCGGGAGGGTACACCGGGGAGCTGTTTTTT
16 | TRBJ2-3 | TRBV3-1/TRBV3-2 | TRBD2 | . | CASSQGPGGSTDTQYF | TGTGCCAGCAGCCAAGGTCCGGGAGGAAGCACAGATACGCAGTATTTT
15 | TRBJ2-1 | TRBV7-9 | TRBD1 | . | CASSLSDRAHNEQFF | TGTGCCAGCAGCTTAAGCGACAGGGCCCACAATGAGCAGTTCTTC
13 | TRBJ1-4 | TRBV9 | . | . | CASNRDPNEKLFF | TGTGCCAGCAACAGGGACCCTAATGAAAAACTGTTTTTT
17 | TRBJ2-6 | TRBV9 | TRBD2 | . | CASSVLAGGSGANVLTF | TGTGCCAGCAGCGTACTAGCGGGCGGCTCTGGGGCCAACGTCCTGACTTTC
16 | TRBJ2-5 | TRBV5-4 | TRBD1 | . | CASSTATRQGGETQYF | TGTGCCAGCAGCACCGCAACCCGACAGGGGGGGGAGACCCAGTACTTC
13 | TRBJ1-6 | TRBV5-4 | . | . | CASSLTGSSPLHF | TGTGCCAGCAGCTTGACAGGGAGTTCACCCCTCCACTTT